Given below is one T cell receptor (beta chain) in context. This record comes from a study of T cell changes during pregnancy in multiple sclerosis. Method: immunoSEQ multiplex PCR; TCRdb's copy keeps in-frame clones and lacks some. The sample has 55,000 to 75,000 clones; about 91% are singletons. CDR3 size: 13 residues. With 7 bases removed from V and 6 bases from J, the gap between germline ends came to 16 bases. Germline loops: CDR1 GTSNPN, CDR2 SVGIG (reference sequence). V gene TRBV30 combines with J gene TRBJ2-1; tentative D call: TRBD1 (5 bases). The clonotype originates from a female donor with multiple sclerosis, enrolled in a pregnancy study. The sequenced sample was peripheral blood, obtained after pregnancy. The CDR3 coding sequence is TGTGCCTTGGATGGGGCCCTGGGCAATGAGCAGTTCTTC. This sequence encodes CALDGALGNEQFF. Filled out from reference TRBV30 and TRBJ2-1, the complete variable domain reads SQTIHQWPATLVQPVGSPLSLECTVEGTSNPNLYWYRQAAGRGLQLLFYSVGIGQISSEVPQNLSASRPQDRQFILSSKKLLLSDSGFYLCALDGALGNEQFFGPGTRLTVL.